The 26 T cell receptor beta chains below come from one sample, sequenced in a study of shared T cell receptors in the human thymus. Produced via immunoSEQ multiplex PCR; TCRdb's table is partial and in-frame only. The sample has 630,000 or so clones; around 87% are singletons. The same sample was also used in a study of human thymus T cells.

Specimen: thymocytes. The receptors were gathered from a boy less than two years old with a congenital heart defect.

The rearrangement joins TRBV29-1 to TRBJ2-7; possible D gene TRBD1, 5 bases. Germline-derived CDR1 and CDR2 are SQVTM and ANQGSEA. V shed 6 bases and J shed 2 bases, with 8 bases lying between them. This CDR3 is built from 11 residues. The CDR3 reads CSVGHPYEQYF. As DNA, the CDR3 is TGCAGCGTCGGACACCCCTACGAGCAGTACTTC.

This chain uses TRBV28 with TRBJ1-2; TRBD1 matches at 8 bases. Germline V CDR1 and CDR2: MDHEN, SYDVKM. V trimming: 8 bases; J trimming: 3 bases; junction bases outside the gene matches: 11. The CDR3 is made up of 15 amino acids. The CDR3 DNA is TGTGCCAGCCCTATAAGCGGGACAGGAGACTATGGCTACACCTTC. This translates into CASPISGTGDYGYTF.

The chain joins TRBV15 to TRBJ2-3; TRBD2 matches at 13 bases. The CDR3 spans 19 residues. CDR1 and CDR2 from the germline V gene are LNHNV and YYDKDF (reference sequence). Losses at the gene ends were 1 base for V and 7 bases for J; bases not matched to a gene: 14. The CDR3 spells CATSRVRNWLTSGRHTQYF. CDR3 nucleotide sequence: TGTGCCACCAGCAGAGTTCGAAACTGGCTGACTAGCGGGAGGCATACGCAGTATTTT.

The chain combines TRBV9 with TRBJ2-3, with 8 bases matching TRBD2. Germline trimming cut 0 bases from V and 2 bases from J; bases unmatched to any gene: 5. The CDR3 length is 16 residues. CDR1 is SGDLS and CDR2 is YYNGEE in the germline V gene. The CDR3 region is CASSVVGRGDTDTQYF. As DNA, the CDR3 is TGTGCCAGCAGCGTAGTAGGGCGGGGGGACACAGATACGCAGTATTTT.

The gene calls are TRBV28 and TRBJ1-1; D is possibly TRBD1 (6 bases). CDR3 length: 15 residues. Germline values: CDR1 MDHEN, CDR2 SYDVKM. V dropped 2 bases and J dropped 4 bases, with 14 bases sitting between them. The CDR3 DNA follows: TGTGCCAGCAGTTTAGGGCAGGGGTGTCGCACTGAAGCTTTCTTT. The encoded protein is CASSLGQGCRTEAFF.

The rearrangement links TRBV11-2 to TRBJ2-5, with 15 positions matching TRBD2. Looked up from germline, CDR1 is SGHAT and CDR2 is FQNNGV. The J segment lost 6 bases and the V segment lost 2 bases, leaving 10 bases of the junction unmatched. The CDR3 covers 18 residues. The CDR3 sequence: CASSLQGGLAGGVKTQYF. The DNA for the CDR3 is TGTGCCAGCAGCTTACAAGGGGGACTAGCGGGGGGCGTGAAGACCCAGTACTTC.

As to this clone: Other DNA sequences in this sample translate to the same CDR3. The J gene is TRBJ1-5, the V gene TRBV11-2, with 9 bases lining up with TRBD1. Germline trimming cut 1 base from V and 4 bases from J; bases unmatched to any gene: 2. The CDR3 is 15 residues long. The germline CDR1 and CDR2 sequences are SGHAT and FQNNGV. CDR3 protein: CASSLGTGDNQPQHF. The CDR3 nucleotides are TGTGCCAGCAGCTTAGGGACAGGGGATAATCAGCCCCAGCATTTT.

The rearrangement uses TRBV25-1 and TRBJ2-5; 9 positions agree with TRBD2. The V gene end was trimmed by 8 bases and the J gene end by 5 bases; junction bases not matched to a gene: 12. This CDR3 contains 15 residues. Germline V CDR1 and CDR2: MGHDK, SYGVNS. The CDR3 loop reads CASLETLAGSETQYF. The CDR3 region has the DNA TGTGCCAGCTTGGAAACCCTAGCGGGGTCGGAGACCCAGTACTTC.

The chain combines TRBV6-1 with TRBJ2-5; TRBD2 aligns across 12 bases. The CDR3 totals 15 residues. Germline CDR1 and CDR2: MNHNS and SASEGT. V gave up 2 bases and J gave up 7 bases; unmatched junction bases: 5. The DNA of the CDR3 is TGTGCCAGCAGTGAAAGGACTAGCGGGACGGTGACCCAGTACTTC. Its protein product is CASSERTSGTVTQYF.

CDR3 residues: CASTALAGDSTDTQYF. CDR3 DNA sequence: TGTGCCAGCACGGCTCTAGCGGGAGATAGCACAGATACGCAGTATTTT. The chain links TRBV28 to TRBJ2-3, with 10 bases that match TRBD2. The CDR3 length is 16 residues. Trimming removed 7 bases from V and 0 bases from J; junction bases left unmatched: 7. Per the germline V gene, CDR1 is MDHEN and CDR2 is SYDVKM.

The chain carries TRBV28 and TRBJ1-4; no clear D. Trimming shortened V by 4 bases and J by 8 bases, and 14 bases separated the two germline ends. CDR3 length: 14 residues. Per the germline V gene, CDR1 is MDHEN and CDR2 is SYDVKM. This CDR3 reads CASSSRAPGEKLFF. CDR3 sequence (DNA): TGTGCCAGCAGTTCCAGAGCACCGGGGGAAAAACTGTTTTTT.

CDR3 protein: CASSPGLADYNEQFF. The CDR3 nucleotides are TGCGCCAGCAGTCCGGGACTAGCAGATTACAATGAGCAGTTCTTC. The rearrangement uses TRBV4-3 and TRBJ2-1; 9 bases agree with TRBD2. J was trimmed by 4 bases and V by 6 bases; bases with no gene match: 7. CDR1 and CDR2 from the germline V gene are LGHNA and YSLEER. The CDR3 runs 15 residues.

The V call is TRBV9, the J call TRBJ2-7; TRBD1 matches 8 bases. V shed 0 bases and J 5 bases; nucleotides not matched to a gene: 7. The V gene's germline CDR1 is SGDLS and CDR2 YYNGEE. The CDR3 consists of 15 residues. Here the CDR3 DNA reads TGTGCCAGCAGCGTAGGGGGACAGGTCTGGAACGAGCAGTACTTC. This gives the protein CASSVGGQVWNEQYF.

The rearrangement links TRBV6-5 to TRBJ2-3; 7 nucleotides agree with TRBD2. The CDR3 consists of 16 residues. The ends lost 3 bases at V and 0 bases at J; junction bases unmatched: 6. Germline V lookup: CDR1 MNHEY, CDR2 SVGAGI. CDR3 sequence: CASSYGGAGSTDTQYF. The DNA of the CDR3 is TGTGCCAGCAGTTATGGGGGAGCGGGGAGCACAGATACGCAGTATTTT.

CDR3 coding DNA: TGTGCCAGCTCACCAGGGGGACAGGGCGAAGCTTTCTTT. It is translated as CASSPGGQGEAFF. V usage is TRBV18 and J usage is TRBJ1-1; 9 positions agree with TRBD1. V dropped 2 bases and J dropped 8; count of bases not matched to a gene: 3. Germline CDR1 reads KGHSH; CDR2 reads LQKENI. CDR3 length: 13 residues.

The chain is built from TRBV19 and TRBJ2-7; possible D gene TRBD1, 5 bases. Germline CDR1 reads LNHDA; CDR2 reads SQIVND (reference sequence). The length of the CDR3 is 14 residues. V lost 4 bases and J 3 bases, leaving 13 bases between the germline ends. CDR3 residues: CASSKDSQFYEQYF. DNA for the CDR3: TGTGCCAGTAGTAAAGACAGTCAATTCTACGAGCAGTACTTC. The whole variable domain, filled in from reference TRBV19 and TRBJ2-7, reads DGGITQSPKYLFRKEGQNVTLSCEQNLNHDAMYWYRQDPGQGLRLIYYSQIVNDFQKGDIAEGYSVSREKKESFPLTVTSAQKNPTAFYLCASSKDSQFYEQYFGPGTRLTVT.

The chain couples TRBV5-6 to TRBJ2-6, with TRBD1 as a possible D gene (6 bases). With 4 bases removed from V and 0 bases from J, the gap between germline ends came to 20 bases. CDR3 length: 19 amino acids. Germline V CDR1 and CDR2: SGHDT, YYEEEE. The CDR3 DNA reads as TGTGCCAGCAGCCCACCGGGACATATCTTCTCCTCTGGGGCCAACGTCCTGACTTTC. Translated: CASSPPGHIFSSGANVLTF.

The V and J genes are TRBV29-1 and TRBJ2-7; 9 bases are shared with TRBD1. Germline V gene sequence: CDR1 SQVTM, CDR2 ANQGSEA. CDR3 size: 15 residues. With 8 bases clipped from V and 3 bases from J, the junction kept 14 bases outside the gene matches. DNA for the CDR3: TGCAGCATAAACTCCGCCGGGACAGGGATCTACGAGCAGTACTTC. The encoded protein is CSINSAGTGIYEQYF.

The V gene is TRBV5-1, the J gene TRBJ1-4, with D unresolved. In germline, CDR1 is SGHRS, CDR2 YFSETQ. The V end was cut by 10 bases, the J end by 17 bases, with 21 bases between. There are 11 residues in the CDR3. The DNA of the CDR3 is TGCGCCCGCTGTGTAGCTGGACTAGGTTTTTTT. It specifies CARCVAGLGFF.

The chain recombines TRBV5-4 with TRBJ2-7; 12 bases align to TRBD2. The germline V gene encodes CDR1 SGHNT and CDR2 YYREEE (reference sequence). V was pared by 2 bases and J by 0 bases, with 3 bases of the junction left unmatched. The CDR3 has 16 residues. The CDR3 DNA reads as TGTGCCAGCAGCTTAAGACTAGCGGGGGCCTCCTACGAGCAGTACTTC. It translates to CASSLRLAGASYEQYF.

The rearrangement uses TRBV5-1 and TRBJ2-6; the D gene is possibly TRBD2 (6 bases). With 3 bases removed from V and 0 bases from J, the gap between germline ends came to 13 bases. The CDR3 is 17 amino acids. Germline V gives CDR1 SGHRS, CDR2 YFSETQ. The CDR3 bases are TGCGCCAGCAGCTGCGGGGACCTCTACTCTGGGGCCAACGTCCTGACTTTC. Protein sequence: CASSCGDLYSGANVLTF.

This clone was observed once. This sequence joins TRBV5-1 and TRBJ2-3, with 10 bases lining up with TRBD2. The CDR3 runs 21 residues. The germline V gene has CDR1 SGHRS and CDR2 YFSETQ. The V and J ends lost 4 bases and 0 bases, in that order; junction bases with no gene match: 20. CDR3 sequence reads: CASSPPTGTSDREASTDTQYF. DNA for the CDR3: TGCGCCAGCAGCCCGCCGACCGGGACTAGCGATCGCGAGGCTAGCACAGATACGCAGTATTTT.

The chain couples TRBV19 to TRBJ1-5, with TRBD1 matching over 10 bases. Germline V gene data show CDR1 as LNHDA and CDR2 as SQIVND (reference sequence). Trimming took 7 bases from V and 2 from J; bases not matched to a gene: 2. The CDR3 runs to 14 residues. CDR3 in amino acids: CASKGQGCNQPQHF. Here the CDR3 DNA reads TGTGCCAGTAAGGGACAGGGGTGCAATCAGCCCCAGCATTTT. Based on the CDR3 plus reference TRBV19 and TRBJ1-5, the full variable domain is DGGITQSPKYLFRKEGQNVTLSCEQNLNHDAMYWYRQDPGQGLRLIYYSQIVNDFQKGDIAEGYSVSREKKESFPLTVTSAQKNPTAFYLCASKGQGCNQPQHFGDGTRLSIL.

The chain recombines TRBV11-2 with TRBJ1-5; 9 bases align to TRBD1. The ends lost 2 bases at V and 6 bases at J; junction bases unmatched: 5. There are 15 residues in the CDR3. The germline CDR1 and CDR2 sequences are SGHAT and FQNNGV. CDR3 sequence: CASSLPRDRAQPQHF. CDR3 coding DNA: TGTGCCAGCAGCTTACCCCGGGACAGGGCTCAGCCCCAGCATTTT.

This rearrangement joins TRBV7-2 to TRBJ1-6; 10 nucleotides line up with TRBD1. The V gene's germline CDR1 is SGHTA and CDR2 FQGNSA. The V and J ends lost 8 bases and 7 bases, in that order; junction bases with no gene match: 5. The CDR3 is 14 amino acids. The CDR3: CASRQGALNSPLHF. The CDR3 DNA follows: TGTGCCAGCCGACAGGGGGCTCTGAATTCACCCCTCCACTTT.

The chain is built from TRBV9 and TRBJ2-7, with D tentatively TRBD2 (5 bases). Trimming took 4 bases from V and 2 from J, leaving 25 bases between them. The CDR3 runs to 18 residues. Germline-derived CDR1 and CDR2 are SGDLS and YYNGEE. The CDR3 sequence is CASSLVLLRQGGPYEQYF. Here the CDR3 DNA reads TGTGCCAGCAGCCTTGTTCTCCTGCGACAAGGAGGTCCCTACGAGCAGTACTTC. Complete variable domain (other parts from reference TRBV9 and TRBJ2-7): DSGVTQTPKHLITATGQRVTLRCSPRSGDLSVYWYQQSLDQGLQFLIQYYNGEERAKGNILERFSAQQFPDLHSELNLSSLELGDSALYFCASSLVLLRQGGPYEQYFGPGTRLTVT.